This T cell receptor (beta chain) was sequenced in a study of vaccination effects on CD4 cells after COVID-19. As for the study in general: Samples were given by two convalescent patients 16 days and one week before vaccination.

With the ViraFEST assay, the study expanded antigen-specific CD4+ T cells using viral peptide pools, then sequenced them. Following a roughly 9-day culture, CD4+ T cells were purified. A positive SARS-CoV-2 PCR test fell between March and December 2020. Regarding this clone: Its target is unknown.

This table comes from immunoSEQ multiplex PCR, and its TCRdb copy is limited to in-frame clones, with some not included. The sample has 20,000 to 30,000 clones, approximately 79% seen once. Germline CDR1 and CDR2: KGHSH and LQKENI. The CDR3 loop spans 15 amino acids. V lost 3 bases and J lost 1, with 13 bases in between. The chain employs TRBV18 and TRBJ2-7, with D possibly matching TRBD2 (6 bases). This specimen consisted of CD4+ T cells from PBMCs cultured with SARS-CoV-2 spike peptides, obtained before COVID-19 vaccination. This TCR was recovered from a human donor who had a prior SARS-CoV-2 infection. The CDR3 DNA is TGTGCCAGCTCACCCCAGGAGGGGCTTTCCTACGAGCAGTACTTC. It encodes CASSPQEGLSYEQYF.